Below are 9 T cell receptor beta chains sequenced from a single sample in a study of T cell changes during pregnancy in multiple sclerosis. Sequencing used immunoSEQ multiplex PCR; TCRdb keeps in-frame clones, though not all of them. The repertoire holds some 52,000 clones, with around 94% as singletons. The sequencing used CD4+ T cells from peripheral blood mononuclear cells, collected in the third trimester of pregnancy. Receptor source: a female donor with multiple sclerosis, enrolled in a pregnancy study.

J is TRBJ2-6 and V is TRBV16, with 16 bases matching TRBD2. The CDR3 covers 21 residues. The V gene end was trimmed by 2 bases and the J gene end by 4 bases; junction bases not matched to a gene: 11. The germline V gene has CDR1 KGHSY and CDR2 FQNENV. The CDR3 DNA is TGTGCCAGCAGCCAAATCCCGGGACTAGCGGGAGGGCCGGGAGGGGCCAACGTCCTGACTTTC. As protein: CASSQIPGLAGGPGGANVLTF. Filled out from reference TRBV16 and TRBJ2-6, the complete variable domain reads GEEVAQTPKHLVRGEGQKAKLYCAPIKGHSYVFWYQQVLKNEFKFLISFQNENVFDETGMPKERFSAKCLPNSPCSLEIQATKLEDSAVYFCASSQIPGLAGGPGGANVLTFGAGSRLTVL.

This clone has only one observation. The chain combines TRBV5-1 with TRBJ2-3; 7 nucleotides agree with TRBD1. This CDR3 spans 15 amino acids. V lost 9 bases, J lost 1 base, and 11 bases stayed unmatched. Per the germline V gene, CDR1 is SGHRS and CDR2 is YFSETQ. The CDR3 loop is CATSQGNVRTDTQYF. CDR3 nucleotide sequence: TGCGCCACCTCACAGGGGAACGTTCGCACAGATACGCAGTATTTT.

CDR3 protein: CASSFTGGGANQPQHF. The CDR3 bases are TGTGCCAGCAGTTTTACAGGGGGAGGGGCCAATCAGCCCCAGCATTTT. V gene TRBV28 combines with J gene TRBJ1-5; 8 bases are shared with TRBD1. This CDR3 has 16 amino acids. The V gene's germline CDR1 is MDHEN and CDR2 SYDVKM. J was trimmed by 3 bases and V by 3 bases; bases with no gene match: 7.

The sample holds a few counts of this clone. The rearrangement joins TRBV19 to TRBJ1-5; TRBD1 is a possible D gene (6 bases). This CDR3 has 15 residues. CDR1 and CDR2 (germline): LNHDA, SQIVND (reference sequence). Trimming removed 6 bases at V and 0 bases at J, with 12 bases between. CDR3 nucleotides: TGTGCCAGTAGGACCGGGACACATAGCAATCAGCCCCAGCATTTT. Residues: CASRTGTHSNQPQHF.

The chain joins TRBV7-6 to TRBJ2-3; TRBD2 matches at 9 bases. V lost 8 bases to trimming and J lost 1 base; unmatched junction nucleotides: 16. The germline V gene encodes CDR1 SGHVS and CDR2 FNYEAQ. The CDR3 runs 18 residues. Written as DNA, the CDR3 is TGTGCCAGCCGTAGGGCGGGGGGGACTCCCGCCGGCACAGATACGCAGTATTTT. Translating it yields CASRRAGGTPAGTDTQYF.

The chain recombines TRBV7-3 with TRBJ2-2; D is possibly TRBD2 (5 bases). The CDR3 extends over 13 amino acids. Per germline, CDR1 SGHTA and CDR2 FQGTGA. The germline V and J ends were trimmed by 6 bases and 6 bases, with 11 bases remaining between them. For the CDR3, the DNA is TGTGCCAGCAGTCTTGACTATTCCGGGGAGCTGTTTTTT. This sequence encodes CASSLDYSGELFF.

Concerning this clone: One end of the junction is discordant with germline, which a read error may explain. The CDR3 reads CASTPGGTYEQCF. The CDR3 DNA reads as TGCGCCAGTACTCCCGGGGGGACCTACGAGCAGTGCTTC. This chain uses TRBV5-1 with TRBJ2-7; 7 bases map to TRBD2. The CDR3 extends over 13 amino acids. Germline lookup yields CDR1 SGHRS and CDR2 YFSETQ.

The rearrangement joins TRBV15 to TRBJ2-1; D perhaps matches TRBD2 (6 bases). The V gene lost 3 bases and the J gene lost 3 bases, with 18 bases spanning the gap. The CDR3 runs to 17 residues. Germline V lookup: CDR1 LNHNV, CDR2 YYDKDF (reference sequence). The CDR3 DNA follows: TGTGCCACCAGCAGTGGGAAATATAGCGGAGTCTACAATGAGCAGTTCTTC. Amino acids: CATSSGKYSGVYNEQFF. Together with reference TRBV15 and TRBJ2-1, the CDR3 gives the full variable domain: DAMVIQNPRYQVTQFGKPVTLSCSQTLNHNVMYWYQQKSSQAPKLLFHYYDKDFNNEADTPDNFQSRRPNTSFCFLDIRSPGLGDTAMYLCATSSGKYSGVYNEQFFGPGTRLTVL.

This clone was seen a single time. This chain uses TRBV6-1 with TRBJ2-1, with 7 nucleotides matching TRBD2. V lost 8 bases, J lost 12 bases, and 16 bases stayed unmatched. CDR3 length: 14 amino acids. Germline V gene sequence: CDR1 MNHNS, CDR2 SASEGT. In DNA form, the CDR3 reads TGTGCCAGCCTGACTAGAGCTGGGGGGGATGGGCAGTTCTTC. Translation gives CASLTRAGGDGQFF.